The T cell receptor beta chain under discussion was sequenced for a study of healthy donors' naive CD4 and CD8 T cells. The study's findings and limits: Positive CDR3 charge linked to CD4+ cells, negative to CD8+ cells.

TCR libraries were built from 450 to 650 ng of total RNA by linear amplification. TCRdb processed the reads anew with MiXCR; each CDR3 protein has one entry. Of 150,000 to 200,000 distinct CDR3 sequences in the sample, over 60% were seen once. The V gene's germline CDR1 is LNHDA and CDR2 SQIVND (reference sequence). V trimming: 3 bases; J trimming: 1 base; junction bases outside the gene matches: 2. The CDR3 covers 14 residues. This clonotype is a singleton in its sample. Its target is unknown. The chain has TRBV19 and TRBJ2-7; 8 bases are shared with TRBD1. The receptor's source is a pool of human donors in good health; the sample pools cells from several healthy donors. Sequencing was carried out using naive CD4+ and CD8+ T cells sorted from blood, pooled from several donors. The CDR3: CASSIRDRSYEQYF. CDR3 DNA: TGTGCCAGTAGTATCAGGGACAGGTCCTACGAGCAGTACTTC.